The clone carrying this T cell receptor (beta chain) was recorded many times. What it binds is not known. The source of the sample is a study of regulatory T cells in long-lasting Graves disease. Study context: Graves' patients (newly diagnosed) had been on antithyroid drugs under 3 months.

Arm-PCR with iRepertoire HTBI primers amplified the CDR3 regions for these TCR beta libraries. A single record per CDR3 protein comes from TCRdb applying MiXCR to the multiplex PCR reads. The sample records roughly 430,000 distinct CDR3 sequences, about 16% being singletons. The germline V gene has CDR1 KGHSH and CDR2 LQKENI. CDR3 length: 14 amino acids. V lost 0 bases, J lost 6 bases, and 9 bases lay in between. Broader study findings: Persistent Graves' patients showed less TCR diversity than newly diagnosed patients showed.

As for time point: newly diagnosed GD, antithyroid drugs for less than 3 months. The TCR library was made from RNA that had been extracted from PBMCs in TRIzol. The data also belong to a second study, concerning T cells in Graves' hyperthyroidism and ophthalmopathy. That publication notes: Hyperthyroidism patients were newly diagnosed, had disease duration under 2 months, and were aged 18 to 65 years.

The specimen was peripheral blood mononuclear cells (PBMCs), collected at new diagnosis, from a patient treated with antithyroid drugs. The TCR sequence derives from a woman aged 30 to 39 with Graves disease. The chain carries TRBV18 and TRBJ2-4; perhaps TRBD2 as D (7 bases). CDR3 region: CASSPPGGLNIQYF. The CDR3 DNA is TGTGCCAGCTCACCACCGGGGGGGCTAAACATTCAGTACTTC.